This TCR beta chain was captured by sequencing in a study of tumor and adjacent non-tumor tissue in lung cancer. Study-wide context: There were around eleven adenocarcinoma, a couple of squamous cell carcinoma and 1 small cell lung cancer cases.

TCRbeta libraries were built with three rounds of nested PCR, modified from ARM-PCR. Each CDR3 protein gets one entry after TCRdb re-called the multiplex PCR reads with MiXCR. The table shows 77,000 or so distinct CDR3 sequences, with around four fifths occurring only once. In the case of this clonotype: Its antigen remains unidentified.

Whole-study findings and limits: In normal lung, the top 100 clones were significantly more dominant than in tumor.

CDR3 length: 15 residues. V lost 7 bases, J lost 5 bases, and 13 bases stayed unmatched. Germline V gene sequence: CDR1 MDHEN, CDR2 SYDVKM. The template was RNA from unsorted bulk tissue. Between August and November 2014, newly diagnosed, chemotherapy-naive lung cancer patients underwent thoracic surgery in China. The receptor comes from a woman aged 45-65 years with non-small cell lung cancer. Sequencing was performed on lung tumor tissue. The chain combines TRBV28 with TRBJ2-7; 8 nucleotides agree with TRBD2. The CDR3 region is CASNRQRERSDEQYF. The CDR3 DNA sequence: TGTGCCAGCAATCGTCAGCGGGAGCGAAGTGACGAGCAGTACTTC.